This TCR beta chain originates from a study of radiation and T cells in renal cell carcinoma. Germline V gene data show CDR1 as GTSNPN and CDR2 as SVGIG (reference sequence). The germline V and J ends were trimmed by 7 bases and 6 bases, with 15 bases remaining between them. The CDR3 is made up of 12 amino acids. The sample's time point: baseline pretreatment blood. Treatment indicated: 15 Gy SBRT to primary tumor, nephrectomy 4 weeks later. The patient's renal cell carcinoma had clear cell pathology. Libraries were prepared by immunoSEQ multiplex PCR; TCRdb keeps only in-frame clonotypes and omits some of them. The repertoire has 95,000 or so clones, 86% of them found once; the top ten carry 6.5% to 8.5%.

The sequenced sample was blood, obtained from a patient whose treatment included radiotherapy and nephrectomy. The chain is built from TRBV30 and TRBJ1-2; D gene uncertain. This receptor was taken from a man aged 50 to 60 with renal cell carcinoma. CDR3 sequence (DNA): TGTGCCTCCCAAACCAAGGAGAATGGCTACACCTTC. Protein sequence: CASQTKENGYTF.